This TCR beta chain emerged from a study of shared clonotypes between healthy human individuals (dated by TCRdb to 2018 to 2020). As for the study more broadly: Three men and two women, aged 18 to 49 years, made up the cohort. Per donor, three plates each were used for CD4 naive and CD4 memory, two for CD8 naive, and one for CD8 memory. To estimate repertoire size and how much clonotype sharing occurs between individuals, the study deeply sequenced the blood TCR repertoires of roughly 5 healthy adults. Libraries were prepared and TCR repertoires were sequenced by different laboratories using diverse techniques, in order to increase sequencing depth and limit assay-specific biases. Per donor, leukapheresis produced somewhere between about 0.9 and 9 billion PBMCs. The research as a whole found: Pairwise subsampling indicated that sequencing depth was expected to affect the degree of clonotype sharing among donors. Compared with non-shared clonotypes, the clonotypes found in all four sorted-subset donors had higher generation probabilities. Because the study included only a small number of donors, the genetic and exposure-history diversity represented was limited. Even with the large sequencing depth, rarefaction of the sorted-subset datasets indicated that sequencing was incomplete. Sampling was restricted to blood, and TCR repertoires in tissue are likely to differ from TCR repertoires in blood. Sharing across a few donors was observed for roughly 5.4% of naive CD4, less than 4% of naive CD8, over 2% of memory CD4, and less than 0.45% of memory CD8 clonotypes. Estimated clonotype richness was generally larger for naive than for memory subsets.

Healthy HIV-negative adults with no recently reported acute infections or vaccinations were included as donors. Every donor was a Caucasian adult residing in Nashville, Tennessee, USA. The CD8 memory samples were a combination of magnetically selected CD45RO+ cells and CCR7-negative CD45RA+ effector memory (TemRA) cells. Blood was obtained by leukapheresis, after which PBMCs were separated by Ficoll-Histopaque density gradient centrifugation and cryopreserved in liquid nitrogen vapor phase. Purity and quantity of every magnetically sorted T cell population were checked by analytical flow cytometry. Genomic DNA was isolated from every sorted fraction and measured by UV absorbance on a Nanodrop 2000c. There are 14 amino acids in the CDR3, from cysteine to phenylalanine inclusive. The CDR3 DNA has 42 bases and is translated from base 1. The germline V gene specifies LGHNA as CDR1 and YSLEER as CDR2. The germline ends are 9 bases apart after V is trimmed by 1 base and J by 3 bases.

Worth noting for this clone: Its antigen target is currently unknown. Base qualities are not provided; no much larger clone lies one nucleotide away. The same CDR3 can be traced to other DNA sequences in this sample.

TCR CDR3 regions were amplified from genomic DNA by multiplex PCR using the deep immunoSEQ assay. For each cell subset, the extracted genomic DNA was distributed evenly across all wells of several immunoSEQ 96-well plates, and each plate served as one replicate. For sorted subsets, about 0.2 ug genomic DNA, equal to tens of thousands of T cell genomes, was loaded into each replicate PCR. Purified libraries were quantified with a Qubit 3.0 fluorometer, sized on a Bioanalyzer 2100, and re-quantified with the KAPA Library Quantification kit. Each immunoSEQ 96-well plate was sequenced on its own single-read 150-cycle Illumina NextSeq 550 flow cell. In the original analysis: Because the immunoSEQ output included only junctional sequences and no quality scores, the filtering could not be the same as the filtering used for full-length reads. Sequences were annotated with PyIR, a Python wrapper for IgBLAST v1.9, using IMGT germline references to assign V/J genes and CDR3. Any read was removed if the V/J assignment was weak (E-value above 1e-6), the CDR3 was missing, or the read contained stop codons, out-of-frame junctions, or ambiguous translated residues. V3J clonotypes were defined by identical inferred V gene, J gene, and CDR3 amino acid sequence. To compute the percentage overlap between repertoires, the number of shared unique clonotypes was divided by the size of the smaller repertoire. Three approaches were used to assess repertoire richness: RTK rarefaction, the Chao1 estimator, and Recon v2.1 estimates of unobserved clonotypes. For all TCRbeta clonotypes obtained by the gDNA method from several donors, generation probabilities were computed with OLGA. TCRdb took over this immuneACCESS table, retaining in-frame rearrangements with V and J assigned. Such tables are incomplete; in checked studies, under half of the missing clones stem from an unresolved V gene, and the remainder is unexplained. V, J and clone size derive from that table, while D and trimming were established from the DNA sequence. The sample yields some 700,000 clones; about 92% were counted once. Approximately 35% of the sample lies in the top ten.

In this chain, TRBV4-3 is recombined with TRBJ1-1, with TRBD1 perhaps the D gene, on 5 matching bases. The clonotype was recovered from a man aged 18 to 29 in good health. Some clones in this sample may be carry-over from other donors' samples. Sequencing was done on a sample of memory CD8+ T cells from PBMCs. What the cell subset or site label conveys for this sample: CD45RO+ cells pooled with CCR7-negative TemRA cells. The DNA reads TGCGCCAGCAGCCAAGGCCAGGGATACACTGAAGCTTTCTTT. It translates as CASSQGQGYTEAFF.